Below, one T cell receptor beta chain is given with its context. An end of the junction does not agree with germline; a read error may underlie this. Alongside a J-beta primer mix, a sample-barcoded 5' primer served in a second PCR lasting about 6 to 11 cycles. TCRdb recomputed calls from the 5' RACE reads with MiXCR, one row per CDR3 protein. The table includes 800,000 to 950,000 distinct CDR3 sequences, 45% to 50% detected once. The sample comes from a study of blood T cells in healthy people across ages. Sequenced sample: blood. This receptor was identified in a man aged 25 to 45 in good health.

The CDR3 sequence: CASSVAGGIDEQFF. CDR3 sequence (DNA): TGTGCCAGCAGCGTAGCAGGGGGGATCGATGAGCAGTTCTTC. J is TRBJ2-1 and V is TRBV7-2; TRBD1 might be the D (7 bases). The CDR3 has 14 amino acids. CDR1 and CDR2 (germline): SGHTA, FQGNSA.